These 23 T cell receptor beta chains came from one sample sequenced in a study of blood T cell repertoires in COVID-19. Produced via immunoSEQ multiplex PCR; TCRdb's table is partial and in-frame only. The sample lists 45,000 to 55,000 clones; roughly 80% were seen once. Sequences were obtained from peripheral blood. These TCRs come from a man aged 50 to 60 with acute or convalescent COVID-19.

The CDR3 DNA sequence: TGTGCCAGCAGTTATCGGGACAGGGGGTACGAGCAGTACTTC. Translating it yields CASSYRDRGYEQYF. The chain uses TRBV27 and TRBJ2-7; 11 nucleotides match TRBD1. The V gene end was trimmed by 4 bases and the J gene end by 4 bases; junction bases not matched to a gene: 3. This CDR3 has 14 amino acids. Germline V lookup: CDR1 MNHEY, CDR2 SMNVEV (reference sequence).

The chain carries TRBV24-1 and TRBJ2-7; D is possibly TRBD2 (6 bases). Trimming took 4 bases from V and 7 from J, leaving 13 bases between them. The CDR3 spans 13 residues. Germline CDR1 is KGHDR and CDR2 is SFDVKD. This CDR3 is CATSEGLSSEQYF. CDR3 nucleotides: TGTGCCACCAGTGAAGGACTATCTTCGGAGCAGTACTTC.

The V call is TRBV18, the J call TRBJ1-6; D is ambiguous. Trimming took 1 base from V and 2 from J, leaving 12 bases between them. The V gene's germline CDR1 is KGHSH and CDR2 LQKENI. The CDR3 is 17 residues long. The CDR3 here is CASSPQRGGAYNSPLHF. CDR3 nucleotide sequence: TGTGCCAGCTCACCACAACGAGGCGGCGCCTATAATTCACCCCTCCACTTT.

The V call is TRBV3-1 (or the pseudogene TRBV3-2), the J call TRBJ2-1; D call uncertain. Trimming pared 0 bases from V and 0 bases from J, leaving 21 bases between. The CDR3 spans 20 residues. CDR1 and CDR2 from the germline V gene are LGHDT and YNNKEL (reference sequence). CDR3 residues: CASSQDRPRRAPSSYNEQFF. In DNA, the CDR3 is TGTGCCAGCAGCCAAGATCGCCCCCGAAGAGCCCCGAGCTCCTACAATGAGCAGTTCTTC.

The V gene is TRBV5-5, the J gene TRBJ2-1; TRBD2 matches 12 bases. The germline gives CDR1 SGHKS, CDR2 YYEKEE (reference sequence). The CDR3 is 15 amino acids. The junction had 6 bases not matched to a gene; V was cut back by 3 bases and J by 8 bases. The CDR3 region has the DNA TGTGCCAGCAGCTACCTAGCGGGAGGGCCCGATGAGCAGTTCTTC. Encoded protein: CASSYLAGGPDEQFF.

Concerning this clone: Germline is not matched at one junction end, which may reflect a read error. This chain uses TRBV30 with TRBJ1-5, with 12 nucleotides matching TRBD1. This CDR3 region has 15 residues. Germline V CDR1 and CDR2: GTSNPN, SVGIG (reference sequence). The CDR3 region has the DNA TGTGCCTGGAGTGGAGGGACAGGGGGCAACCAGCCCCAGCATTTT. It yields the protein CAWSGGTGGNQPQHF.

The chain has TRBV28 and TRBJ2-2, with 9 bases fitting TRBD2. The germline gives CDR1 MDHEN, CDR2 SYDVKM. This CDR3 has 16 amino acids. V lost 1 base and J lost 6; bases outside the gene matches: 6. DNA for the CDR3: TGTGCCAGCAGTTTATCAAGGACTAGCGACCCCGGGGAGCTGTTTTTT. Amino acids: CASSLSRTSDPGELFF. Full variable domain (outside the CDR3, taken from reference TRBV28 and TRBJ2-2): DVKVTQSSRYLVKRTGEKVFLECVQDMDHENMFWYRQDPGLGLRLIYFSYDVKMKEKGDIPEGYSVSREKKERFSLILESASTNQTSMYLCASSLSRTSDPGELFFGEGSRLTVL.

This clone was recorded once. V usage is TRBV27 and J usage is TRBJ2-6; D not resolved. The CDR3 consists of 15 residues. Trimming left V 1 base short and J 0 bases short, with 4 bases between. The V gene's germline CDR1 is MNHEY and CDR2 SMNVEV (reference sequence). Written as DNA, the CDR3 is TGTGCCAGCAGTTTATTACTCTCTGGGGCCAACGTCCTGACTTTC. Protein product: CASSLLLSGANVLTF.

This clone has only a few counts. This chain joins TRBV18 and TRBJ2-7, with D tentatively TRBD1 (5 bases). CDR1 and CDR2 (germline): KGHSH, LQKENI. V lost 6 bases, J lost 3 bases, and 12 bases lay in between. The CDR3 has 13 residues. The CDR3 nucleotides read TGTGCCAGCTCCGCACAGGCGGTCTACGAGCAGTACTTC. This codes for CASSAQAVYEQYF.

This clone was counted a single time. The gene calls are TRBV2 and TRBJ1-1; D unclear. CDR3 length: 12 amino acids. CDR1 is SNHLY and CDR2 is FYNNEI in the germline V gene. The V gene lost 2 bases and the J gene lost 8 bases, with 9 bases spanning the gap. The CDR3 protein is CASSEQALEAFF. The CDR3 coding sequence is TGTGCCAGCAGTGAACAGGCCCTAGAAGCTTTCTTT.

This clone was counted between two and nine times. The chain has TRBV6-5 and TRBJ2-7, with TRBD2 identical over 9 bases. V trimming: 6 bases; J trimming: 1 base; junction bases outside the gene matches: 7. Germline V CDR1 and CDR2: MNHEY, SVGAGI. The CDR3 loop spans 15 amino acids. The chain's CDR3 is CASRDLAGPSYEQYF. For the CDR3, the DNA is TGTGCCAGCAGAGACCTAGCGGGACCGTCCTACGAGCAGTACTTC.

The V gene is TRBV19, the J gene TRBJ2-7, with 13 bases matching TRBD2. CDR1 is LNHDA, CDR2 SQIVND, per germline (reference sequence). This CDR3 comprises 17 residues. V lost 4 bases to trimming and J lost 1 base; unmatched junction nucleotides: 7. CDR3 sequence reads: CASSTGLAGSGSYEQYF. Written as DNA, the CDR3 is TGTGCCAGTAGTACGGGACTAGCGGGAAGTGGTTCCTACGAGCAGTACTTC.

This chain connects TRBV27 to TRBJ2-1; 8 nucleotides match TRBD2. The CDR3 spans 15 residues. Trimming took 2 bases from V and 4 from J; bases not matched to a gene: 4. CDR1 is MNHEY, CDR2 SMNVEV, per germline (reference sequence). The chain's CDR3 is CASSLAGLGYNEQFF. The CDR3 DNA reads as TGTGCCAGCAGTTTAGCGGGACTAGGGTACAATGAGCAGTTCTTC.

There are a few counts of this clone. The chain employs TRBV28 and TRBJ2-7, with a weak D call TRBD2 (7 bases). The V gene's germline CDR1 is MDHEN and CDR2 SYDVKM. The length of the CDR3 is 17 residues. With 7 bases removed from V and 0 bases from J, the gap between germline ends came to 22 bases. The CDR3 reads CASTLWSGGGYSYEQYF. In nucleotides, the CDR3 is TGTGCCAGCACCCTCTGGAGTGGCGGGGGCTACTCCTACGAGCAGTACTTC.

The V and J genes are TRBV5-8 and TRBJ1-1; TRBD1 aligns across 7 bases. Trimming took 7 bases from V and 3 from J; bases not matched to a gene: 3. Germline-derived CDR1 and CDR2 are SGHTS and YDEGEE. The CDR3 has 12 amino acids. CDR3 protein: CASGTGDTEAFF. The CDR3 DNA reads TGTGCCAGCGGAACAGGGGACACTGAAGCTTTCTTT.

V and J are TRBV6-5 and TRBJ1-5; 8 bases line up with TRBD1. The germline CDR1 and CDR2 sequences are MNHEY and SVGAGI. The length of the CDR3 is 15 residues. V was clipped by 7 bases and J by 3 bases; unmatched bases: 8. CDR3 in DNA: TGTGCCAGCACCGGGACAGGTAGGCACAATCAGCCCCAGCATTTT. This codes for CASTGTGRHNQPQHF.

J is TRBJ2-5 and V is TRBV25-1; 8 bases line up with TRBD1. The CDR3 loop spans 16 amino acids. J lost 1 base, V lost 2 bases, and 6 bases had no gene match. The germline V gene encodes CDR1 MGHDK and CDR2 SYGVNS. CDR3 sequence: CASSEGATGGQETQYF. In DNA form, the CDR3 reads TGTGCCAGCAGTGAAGGGGCCACAGGGGGCCAAGAGACCCAGTACTTC.

This clone was recorded once. The V call is TRBV28, the J call TRBJ2-1; 9 positions match TRBD1. Germline V gene data show CDR1 as MDHEN and CDR2 as SYDVKM. V lost 8 bases, J lost 5 bases, and 7 bases stayed unmatched. The CDR3 is 14 residues long. CDR3 sequence reads: CASEPGQGNNEQFF. The CDR3 bases are TGTGCCAGCGAACCGGGACAGGGCAACAATGAGCAGTTCTTC.

The J gene is TRBJ2-2, the V gene TRBV5-5, with a weak D call TRBD2 (5 bases). V lost 5 bases, J lost 1 base, and 12 bases lay in between. CDR3 size: 15 residues. The germline V gene has CDR1 SGHKS and CDR2 YYEKEE (reference sequence). CDR3 sequence (DNA): TGTGCCAGCAGGTTACTAGAGGGGAACACCGGGGAGCTGTTTTTT. Amino acid sequence: CASRLLEGNTGELFF.

The chain carries TRBV6-5 and TRBJ2-2, with D perhaps TRBD2 (6 bases). CDR1 is MNHEY, CDR2 SVGAGI, per germline. The length of the CDR3 is 14 residues. V was clipped by 7 bases and J by 4 bases, with 13 bases between them. In DNA, the CDR3 is TGTGCCAGCAAGGAGGGGTCTTCCACCGGGGAGCTGTTTTTT. Its protein is CASKEGSSTGELFF.

The chain uses TRBV5-1 and TRBJ1-3, with D perhaps matching TRBD1 (5 bases). The V end lost 0 bases, the J end lost 5 bases, and 9 bases lay between the germline ends. Germline assignment: CDR1 SGHRS and CDR2 YFSETQ. The CDR3 is 14 residues long. The CDR3 bases are TGCGCCAGCAGCTTGGTAGGGGTGAGAAACACCATATATTTT. The encoded protein is CASSLVGVRNTIYF.

The chain joins TRBV19 to TRBJ1-2; D is unresolved. The V gene's germline CDR1 is LNHDA and CDR2 SQIVND (reference sequence). This CDR3 contains 15 residues. The V gene lost 7 bases and the J gene lost 7 bases, with 22 bases spanning the gap. In DNA form, the CDR3 reads TGTGCCAGTACACCGACGAGTCGAGGGTCTAGTGGCTACACCTTC. Encoded protein: CASTPTSRGSSGYTF.

This clone was observed a single time. This chain uses TRBV6-5 with TRBJ2-1; 7 bases fit TRBD1. J was trimmed by 0 bases and V by 6 bases; bases with no gene match: 5. This CDR3 spans 15 amino acids. Germline V lookup: CDR1 MNHEY, CDR2 SVGAGI. CDR3 in amino acids: CASSDRVSSYNEQFF. CDR3 DNA sequence: TGTGCCAGCAGCGACAGGGTGAGCTCCTACAATGAGCAGTTCTTC.